The entry that follows covers one T cell receptor beta chain sequence. Its antigen remains unidentified. In the PCR, 60 Vbeta and 13 Jbeta primers were used. Data came from immunoSEQ multiplex PCR; TCRdb stores just in-frame clones and leaves some out. This table has 150,000 to 200,000 clones, over 60% appearing once. Germline loops: CDR1 SGDLS, CDR2 YYNGEE. V lost 2 bases to trimming and J lost 2 bases, with 11 bases between them. The CDR3 loop spans 15 amino acids. The data originate from a study of cytomegalovirus exposure and HLA in healthy donors. In the study overall: Some 85 million unique TCRs, all from HLA-typed donors, were included in an early release of the data. Overall study findings and caveats: Follow-up analysis later connected one missense variant in DCLRE1C with trimming of TCR beta V- and J-genes. An analysis was carried out later, and it reportedly showed fewer N-insertions in an Asian-associated ancestry cluster than the approximately 680-donor mean.

The source material was PBMCs. The chain combines TRBV9 with TRBJ1-5, with D perhaps TRBD1 (5 bases). The receptor's source is a woman aged 50 to 65 in good health and CMV-seropositive. Here the CDR3 reads CASSVGGSGNQPQHF. CDR3 in DNA: TGTGCCAGCAGCGTGGGGGGATCGGGCAATCAGCCCCAGCATTTT.